This is a list of T cell receptor beta chains from one sample in a study of Ad26.COV2.S vaccination and SARS-CoV-2 variants. TCRdb's table, derived via immunoSEQ multiplex PCR, lists solely in-frame clones and lacks some. Of fewer than 900,000 clones listed, 89% are singletons. The source material was peripheral blood, sampled in a trial of Ad26.COV2.S vaccine versus placebo. These receptors all come from a person between 18 and 65 years old who received the Ad26.COV2.S COVID-19 vaccine or a placebo. CDR3s include the opening cysteine and the closing phenylalanine or tryptophan. The order of the fields is clone size, V gene, D gene, J gene, CDR3 protein, CDR3 DNA. D genes are given only for firm matches. The size of a clone is reported for some rows only, either as once, few or many, or as a class for expanded clones.

>NA|TRBV30|TRBD1|TRBJ1-5
CAWSARGQNPNQPQHF
TGTGCCTGGAGCGCCCGGGGACAGAATCCCAATCAGCCCCAGCATTTT
>NA|TRBV15|NA|TRBJ2-2
CATSRFEIGELFF
TGTGCCACCAGCAGGTTTGAAATCGGGGAGCTGTTTTTT
>NA|TRBV7-9|NA|TRBJ1-5
CASSPPNEVQPQHF
TGTGCCAGCAGCCCTCCCAACGAGGTCCAGCCCCAGCATTTT
>NA|TRBV29-1|TRBD1|TRBJ1-2
CSVGWEPGQGSRYTF
TGCAGCGTGGGTTGGGAACCGGGACAGGGTTCGCGCTACACCTTC
>NA|TRBV3-1/TRBV3-2|NA|TRBJ2-3
CASSPGSQDTQYF
TGTGCCAGCAGCCCGGGCTCTCAAGATACGCAGTATTTT
>NA|TRBV5-8|NA|TRBJ1-2
CASSLESSYGYTF
TGTGCCAGCAGCTTGGAGTCGTCCTATGGCTACACCTTC
>NA|TRBV12-3/TRBV12-4|NA|TRBJ2-1
CASSSYNEQFF
TGTGCCAGCAGTTCATACAATGAGCAGTTCTTC
>NA|TRBV20-1|NA|TRBJ1-5
CSASLGPNNQPQHF
TGCAGTGCTAGTCTGGGCCCCAACAATCAGCCCCAGCATTTT
>NA|TRBV11-2|TRBD2|TRBJ2-2
CASSPGGYTGELFF
TGTGCCAGCAGCCCGGGGGGGTACACCGGGGAGCTGTTTTTT
>NA|TRBV6-1|NA|TRBJ1-5
CASSDGTQGGSNQPQHF
TGTGCCAGCAGTGACGGGACCCAGGGCGGGAGCAATCAGCCCCAGCATTTT
>NA|TRBV4-2|NA|TRBJ2-7
CASSQELVAAYEQYF
TGTGCCAGCAGCCAAGAGTTGGTAGCCGCCTACGAGCAGTACTTC
>NA|TRBV7-8|NA|TRBJ1-5
CASSRGGGNQPQHF
TGTGCCAGCAGCCGGGGGGGTGGCAATCAGCCCCAGCATTTT
>NA|TRBV7-9|TRBD2|TRBJ2-3
CASRTSGAPDTQYF
TGTGCCAGCAGGACTAGCGGGGCCCCAGATACGCAGTATTTT
>NA|TRBV27|TRBD1|TRBJ1-4
CASSWTGGEKLFF
TGTGCCAGCAGTTGGACAGGGGGGGAAAAACTGTTTTTT
>once|TRBV5-1|NA|TRBJ2-3
CASSLSYGGPDTQYF
TGCGCCAGCAGCTTGAGCTACGGGGGGCCAGATACGCAGTATTTT
>NA|TRBV5-5|NA|TRBJ2-5
CASSLGRPPQYF
TGTGCCAGCAGCTTAGGACGCCCGCCCCAGTACTTC
>NA|TRBV19|NA|TRBJ1-4
CASSLQGTFEKLFF
TGTGCCAGTAGTCTACAGGGTACTTTTGAAAAACTGTTTTTT
>NA|TRBV18|NA|TRBJ1-4
CASSPPLLNEKLFF
TGTGCCAGCTCACCACCGCTCCTGAATGAAAAACTGTTTTTT
>NA|TRBV14|TRBD2|TRBJ2-7
CASSPSGYEQYF
TGTGCCAGCAGCCCTAGCGGCTACGAGCAGTACTTC
>NA|TRBV29-1|TRBD1|TRBJ1-2
CSVGTGAYGYTF
TGCAGCGTCGGGACAGGGGCCTATGGCTACACCTTC
>NA|TRBV12-3/TRBV12-4|NA|TRBJ2-1
CASSLTRYEQFF
TGTGCCAGCAGTTTAACTAGATATGAGCAGTTCTTC
>NA|TRBV6-5|NA|TRBJ1-1
CASRRSMNTEAFF
TGTGCCAGCAGGCGAAGCATGAACACTGAAGCTTTCTTT
>NA|TRBV3-1/TRBV3-2|TRBD1|TRBJ1-3
CASSRYLQGSGNTIYF
TGTGCCAGCAGCCGATATCTACAGGGGAGCGGAAACACCATATATTTT
>NA|TRBV6-6|NA|TRBJ2-5
CASSYSGREETQYF
TGTGCCAGCAGTTACTCGGGACGGGAAGAGACCCAGTACTTC
>NA|TRBV3-1/TRBV3-2|NA|TRBJ1-2
CASSQRQVANYGYTF
TGTGCCAGCAGCCAGCGACAGGTTGCGAACTATGGCTACACCTTC
>NA|TRBV27|TRBD2|TRBJ2-1
CASSLAGAYNEQFF
TGTGCCAGCAGTTTGGCGGGAGCTTACAATGAGCAGTTCTTC
>NA|TRBV6-5|NA|TRBJ2-3
CASSPALGTQYF
TGTGCCAGCAGTCCCGCCCTAGGTACGCAGTATTTT
>once|TRBV18|NA|TRBJ2-7
CASSQGNSYEQYF
TGTGCCAGCTCACAGGGGAACTCCTACGAGCAGTACTTC